This TCR beta chain was recovered during a study of T cells in Graves' hyperthyroidism and ophthalmopathy. About the study: Peripheral blood draws took place at initial diagnosis, ahead of any treatment.

Study-wide results and caveats: Most thyroid-expanded clonotypes above 0.001 were also found in blood. Ophthalmopathy prediction by the model preceded onset by a median about 6.5 months.

The CDR3 loop spans 16 amino acids. After removal of 1 base from V and 2 bases from J, the junction contained 6 bases not matched to a gene. From germline, CDR1 is SGHAT and CDR2 FQNNGV. No progression to ophthalmopathy during 18 months of follow-up defined stable disease. This clonotype was seen only a few times. Its specificity is not known. Authors of the study amplified TCR beta CDR3 regions from RNA transcripts. Primed by the HTBI set, a first-round RT-PCR was run on the TCR CDR3. TCRdb reprocessed the multiplex PCR reads via MiXCR and lists one record per CDR3 protein. This sample carries over 200,000 distinct CDR3 sequences, 15% to 20% of them seen once, and the ten largest clones take approximately 46%.

The J gene is TRBJ2-3, the V gene TRBV11-2; 7 bases agree with TRBD2. This receptor was obtained from a man in his fifties with Graves' hyperthyroidism. The source material was blood. CDR3 coding DNA: TGTGCCAGCAGCTTAGGACCAGCGGGGTTCACAGATACGCAGTATTTT. This encodes CASSLGPAGFTDTQYF. Full variable domain (rest looked up from reference TRBV11-2 and TRBJ2-3): EAGVAQSPRYKIIEKRQSVAFWCNPISGHATLYWYQQILGQGPKLLIQFQNNGVVDDSQLPKDRFSAERLKGVDSTLKIQPAKLEDSAVYLCASSLGPAGFTDTQYFGPGTRLTVL.